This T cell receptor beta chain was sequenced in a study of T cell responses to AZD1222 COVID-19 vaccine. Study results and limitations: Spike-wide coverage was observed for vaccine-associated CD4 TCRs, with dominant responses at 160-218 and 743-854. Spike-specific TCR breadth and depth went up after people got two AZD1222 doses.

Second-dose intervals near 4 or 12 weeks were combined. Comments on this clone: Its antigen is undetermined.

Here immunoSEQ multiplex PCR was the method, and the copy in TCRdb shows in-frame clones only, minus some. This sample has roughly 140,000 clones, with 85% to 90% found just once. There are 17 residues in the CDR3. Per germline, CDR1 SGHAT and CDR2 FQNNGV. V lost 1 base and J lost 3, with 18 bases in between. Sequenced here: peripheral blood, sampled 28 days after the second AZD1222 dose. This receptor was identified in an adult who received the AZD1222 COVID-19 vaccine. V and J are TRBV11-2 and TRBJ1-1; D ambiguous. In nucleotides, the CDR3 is TGTGCCAGCAGCTTAGTCAGGCTATACGACGGGGACACTGAAGCTTTCTTT. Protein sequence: CASSLVRLYDGDTEAFF.